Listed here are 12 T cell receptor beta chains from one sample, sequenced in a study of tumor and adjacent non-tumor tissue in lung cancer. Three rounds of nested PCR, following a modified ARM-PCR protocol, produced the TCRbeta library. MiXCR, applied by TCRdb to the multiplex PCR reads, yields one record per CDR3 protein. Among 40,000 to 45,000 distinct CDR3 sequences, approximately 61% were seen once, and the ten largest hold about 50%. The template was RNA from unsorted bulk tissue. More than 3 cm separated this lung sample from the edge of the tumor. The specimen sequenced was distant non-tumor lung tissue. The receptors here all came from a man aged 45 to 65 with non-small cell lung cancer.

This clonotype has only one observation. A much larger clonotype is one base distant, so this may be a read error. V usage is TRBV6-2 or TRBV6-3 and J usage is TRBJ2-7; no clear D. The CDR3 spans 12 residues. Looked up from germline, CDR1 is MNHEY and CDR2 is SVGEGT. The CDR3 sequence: CTQPSQCGEQYF. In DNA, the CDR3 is TGTACCCAGCCCTCGCAGTGTGGCGAGCAGTACTTC.

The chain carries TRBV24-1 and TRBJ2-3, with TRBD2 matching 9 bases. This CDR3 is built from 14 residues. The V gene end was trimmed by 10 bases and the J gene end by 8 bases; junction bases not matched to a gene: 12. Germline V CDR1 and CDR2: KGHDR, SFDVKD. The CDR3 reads CATEDAGGVGTQYF. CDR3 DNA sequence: TGTGCCACTGAAGACGCGGGAGGGGTAGGTACGCAGTATTTT.

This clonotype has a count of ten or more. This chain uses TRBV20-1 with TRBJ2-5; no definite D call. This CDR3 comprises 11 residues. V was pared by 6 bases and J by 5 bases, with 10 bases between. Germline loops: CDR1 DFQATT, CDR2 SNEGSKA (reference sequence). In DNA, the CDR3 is TGCAGTGCAAATCCCGGTGAGACCCAGTACTTC. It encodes CSANPGETQYF.

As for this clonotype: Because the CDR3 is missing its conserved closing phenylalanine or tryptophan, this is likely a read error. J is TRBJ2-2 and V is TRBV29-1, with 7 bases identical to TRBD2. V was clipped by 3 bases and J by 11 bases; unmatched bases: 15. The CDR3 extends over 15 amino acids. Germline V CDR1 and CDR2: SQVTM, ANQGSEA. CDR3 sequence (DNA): TGCAGCGTTGATTATGGGGGAGGGAACACCGAAGAGCTGTTTTCT. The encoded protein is CSVDYGGGNTEELFS.

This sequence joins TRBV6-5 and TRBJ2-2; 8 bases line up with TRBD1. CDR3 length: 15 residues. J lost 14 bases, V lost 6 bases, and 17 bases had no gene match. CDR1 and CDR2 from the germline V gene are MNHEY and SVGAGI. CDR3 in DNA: TGTGCCAGCAGCAGAGTCAGGGGGCAGGCCGTGGAACTGTTTTTT. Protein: CASSRVRGQAVELFF.

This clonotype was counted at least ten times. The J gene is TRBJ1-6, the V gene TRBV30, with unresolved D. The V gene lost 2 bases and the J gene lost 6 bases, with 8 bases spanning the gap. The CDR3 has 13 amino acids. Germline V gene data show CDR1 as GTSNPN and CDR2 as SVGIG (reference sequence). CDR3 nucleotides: TGTGCCTGGAGTCCAATCCGTAATTCACCCCTCCACTTT. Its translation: CAWSPIRNSPLHF.

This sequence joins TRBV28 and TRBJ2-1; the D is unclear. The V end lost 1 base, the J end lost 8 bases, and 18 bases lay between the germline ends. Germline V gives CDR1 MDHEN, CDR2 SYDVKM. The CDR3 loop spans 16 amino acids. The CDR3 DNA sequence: TGTGCCAGCAGTTTATCCGCCGTGAGCCCCCCCCATGAGCAGTTCTTC. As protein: CASSLSAVSPPHEQFF.

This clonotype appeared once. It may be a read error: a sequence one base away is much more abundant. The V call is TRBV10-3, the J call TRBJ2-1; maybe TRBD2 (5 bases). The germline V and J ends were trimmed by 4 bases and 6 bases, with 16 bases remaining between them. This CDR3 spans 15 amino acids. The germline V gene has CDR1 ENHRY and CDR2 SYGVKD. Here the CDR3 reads CAISARGFSPNEQFF. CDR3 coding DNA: TGTGCCATCAGTGCTCGGGGTTTCTCCCCCAATGAGCAGTTCTTC.

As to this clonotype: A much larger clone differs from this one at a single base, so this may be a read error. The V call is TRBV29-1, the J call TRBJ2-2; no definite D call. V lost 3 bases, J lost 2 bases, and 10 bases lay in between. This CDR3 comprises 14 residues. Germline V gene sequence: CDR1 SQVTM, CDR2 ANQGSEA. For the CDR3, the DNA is TGCAGCGTTGAGCTCCAGGCAAACACCGGGGAGCTGTTTTTT. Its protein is CSVELQANTGELFF.

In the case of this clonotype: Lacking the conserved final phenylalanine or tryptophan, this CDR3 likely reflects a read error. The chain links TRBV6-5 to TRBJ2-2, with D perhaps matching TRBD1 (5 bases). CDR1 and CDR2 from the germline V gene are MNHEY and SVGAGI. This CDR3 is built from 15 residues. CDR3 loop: CDSSKVRVQAGELFC. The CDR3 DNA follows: TGTGACAGCAGCAAAGTCAGGGTGCAGGCCGGGGAGCTGTTTTGT.

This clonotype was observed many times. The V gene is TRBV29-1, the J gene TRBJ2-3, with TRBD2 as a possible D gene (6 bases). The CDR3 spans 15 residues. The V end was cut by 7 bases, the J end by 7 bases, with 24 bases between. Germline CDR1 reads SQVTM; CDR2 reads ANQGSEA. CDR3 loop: CSAEEMRGGGYTQYF. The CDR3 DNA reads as TGCAGCGCCGAGGAGATGCGGGGTGGTGGGTATACGCAGTATTTT.

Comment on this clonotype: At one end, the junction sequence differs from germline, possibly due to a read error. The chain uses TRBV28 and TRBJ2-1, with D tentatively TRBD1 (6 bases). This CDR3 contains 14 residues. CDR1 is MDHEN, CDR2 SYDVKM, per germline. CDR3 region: CVSSLTGHLNEQFF. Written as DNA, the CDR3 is TGTGTCAGCAGTTTAACGGGACACCTCAATGAGCAGTTCTTC.